A single sample is the source of the 4 T cell receptor beta chains below, sequenced in a study of follicular helper T cells after annual influenza vaccination. The data were produced by immunoSEQ multiplex PCR, yet TCRdb's version contains in-frame clones alone and is incomplete. The table records about 27,000 clones, roughly 80% of them present only once. The time point: 2014-2015 season, pre-vaccination. The sample consisted of CXCR5+ CD38- circulating T follicular helper cells from blood, taken on the day of influenza vaccination. Subset defined: circulating Tfh, non-naive CD4+CXCR5+PD-1+ (ICOS+CD38+ or ICOS-CD38-). Receptors originate from an adult who received the influenza vaccine.

The chain uses TRBV5-4 and TRBJ2-7; TRBD2 matches 8 bases. CDR1 SGHNT and CDR2 YYREEE come from the germline V gene (reference sequence). V was clipped by 4 bases and J by 3 bases; unmatched bases: 9. There are 15 residues in the CDR3. CDR3 in DNA: TGTGCCAGCAGCCACGGGGGGGTCCCTATCTACGAGCAGTACTTC. Translated: CASSHGGVPIYEQYF.

This clone has only one observation. The chain employs TRBV27 and TRBJ2-1, with 8 bases aligning to TRBD1. J lost 6 bases, V lost 7 bases, and 11 bases had no gene match. CDR3 length: 15 amino acids. Germline V gives CDR1 MNHEY, CDR2 SMNVEV (reference sequence). CDR3 DNA sequence: TGTGCCAGCACCCTAGGACAGGGTCGCTTCAATGAGCAGTTCTTC. Protein product: CASTLGQGRFNEQFF.

J is TRBJ2-4 and V is TRBV6-6, with 7 bases aligning to TRBD2. Trimming cost V 5 bases and J 2 bases; bases outside gene matches: 6. The CDR3 totals 15 residues. From germline, CDR1 is MNHNY and CDR2 SVGAGI (reference sequence). CDR3 bases: TGTGCCAGCAGTCTTGGGGAGGGGCCCAAAAACATTCAGTACTTC. This codes for CASSLGEGPKNIQYF.

The chain couples TRBV7-2 to TRBJ2-5; TRBD2 matches 10 bases. V shed 1 base and J 3 bases; nucleotides not matched to a gene: 2. This CDR3 comprises 15 residues. Germline V gene lookup returns CDR1 SGHTA and CDR2 FQGNSA. CDR3 bases: TGTGCCAGCAGCTTAGTAGGACTAGCGGAAGAGACCCAGTACTTC. This encodes CASSLVGLAEETQYF.